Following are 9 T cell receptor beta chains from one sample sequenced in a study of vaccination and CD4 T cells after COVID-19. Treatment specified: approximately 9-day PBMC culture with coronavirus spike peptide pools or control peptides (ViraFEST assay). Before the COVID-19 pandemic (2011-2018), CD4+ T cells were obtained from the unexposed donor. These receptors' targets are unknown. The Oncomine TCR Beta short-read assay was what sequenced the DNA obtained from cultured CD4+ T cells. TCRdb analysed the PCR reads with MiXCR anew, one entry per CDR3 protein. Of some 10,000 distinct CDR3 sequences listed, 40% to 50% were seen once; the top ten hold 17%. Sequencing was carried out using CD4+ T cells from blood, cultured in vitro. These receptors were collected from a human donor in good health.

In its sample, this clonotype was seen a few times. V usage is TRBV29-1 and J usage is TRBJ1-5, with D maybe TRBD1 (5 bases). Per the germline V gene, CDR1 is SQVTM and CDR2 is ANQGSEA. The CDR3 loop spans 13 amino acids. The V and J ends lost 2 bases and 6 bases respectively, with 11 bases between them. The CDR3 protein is CSVELGPGQPQHF. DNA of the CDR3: TGCAGCGTTGAATTGGGACCAGGTCAGCCCCAGCATTTT.

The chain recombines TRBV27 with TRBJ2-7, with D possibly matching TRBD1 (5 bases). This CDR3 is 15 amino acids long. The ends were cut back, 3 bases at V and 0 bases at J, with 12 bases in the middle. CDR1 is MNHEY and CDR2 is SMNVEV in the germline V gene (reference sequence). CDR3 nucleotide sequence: TGTGCCAGCAGTTTTACAGGCCTTTCCTCCTACGAGCAGTACTTC. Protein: CASSFTGLSSYEQYF.

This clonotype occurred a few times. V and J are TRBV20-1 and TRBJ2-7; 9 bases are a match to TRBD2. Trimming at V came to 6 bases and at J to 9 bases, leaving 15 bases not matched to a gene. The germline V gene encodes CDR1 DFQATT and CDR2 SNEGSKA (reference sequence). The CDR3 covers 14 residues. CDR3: CSASLGSGRSAQYF. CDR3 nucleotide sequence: TGCAGTGCCAGCTTGGGTAGCGGGAGATCTGCGCAGTACTTC.

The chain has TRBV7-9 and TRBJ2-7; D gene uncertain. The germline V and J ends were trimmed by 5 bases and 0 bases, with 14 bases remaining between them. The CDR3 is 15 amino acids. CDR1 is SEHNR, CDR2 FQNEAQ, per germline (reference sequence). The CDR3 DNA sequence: TGTGCCAGCAGCCCCCGGACGGTCAGCTCCTACGAGCAGTACTTC. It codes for CASSPRTVSSYEQYF.

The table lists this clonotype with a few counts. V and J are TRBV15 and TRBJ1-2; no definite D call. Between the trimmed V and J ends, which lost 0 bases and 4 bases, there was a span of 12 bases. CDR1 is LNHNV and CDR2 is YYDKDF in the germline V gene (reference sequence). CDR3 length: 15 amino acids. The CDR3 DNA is TGTGCCACCAGCAGAGACCAAGCAGGTACCTATGGCTACACCTTC. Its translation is CATSRDQAGTYGYTF.

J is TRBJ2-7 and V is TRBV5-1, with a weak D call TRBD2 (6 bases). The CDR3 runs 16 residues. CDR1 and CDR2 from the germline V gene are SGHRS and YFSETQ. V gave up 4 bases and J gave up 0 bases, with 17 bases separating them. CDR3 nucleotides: TGCGCCAGCAGCAGCCTCGGGGGAACTAGCTCCTACGAGCAGTACTTC. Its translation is CASSSLGGTSSYEQYF.

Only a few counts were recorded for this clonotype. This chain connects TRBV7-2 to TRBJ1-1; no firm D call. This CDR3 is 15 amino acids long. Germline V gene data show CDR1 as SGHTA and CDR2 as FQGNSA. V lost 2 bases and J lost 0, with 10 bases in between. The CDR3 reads CASSLRVKVNTEAFF. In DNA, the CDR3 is TGTGCCAGCAGCTTAAGAGTCAAGGTGAACACTGAAGCTTTCTTT. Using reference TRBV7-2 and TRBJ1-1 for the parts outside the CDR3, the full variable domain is GAGVSQSPSNKVTEKGKDVELRCDPISGHTALYWYRQSLGQGLEFLIYFQGNSAPDKSGLPSDRFSAERTGGSVSTLTIQRTQQEDSAVYLCASSLRVKVNTEAFFGQGTRLTVV.

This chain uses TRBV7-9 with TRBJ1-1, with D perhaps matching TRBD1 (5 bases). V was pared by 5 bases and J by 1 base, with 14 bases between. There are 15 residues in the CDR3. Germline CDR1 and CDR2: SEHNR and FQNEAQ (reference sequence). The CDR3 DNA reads TGTGCCAGCAGCCCCATCGGGCAGGGGAACACTGAAGCTTTCTTT. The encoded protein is CASSPIGQGNTEAFF.

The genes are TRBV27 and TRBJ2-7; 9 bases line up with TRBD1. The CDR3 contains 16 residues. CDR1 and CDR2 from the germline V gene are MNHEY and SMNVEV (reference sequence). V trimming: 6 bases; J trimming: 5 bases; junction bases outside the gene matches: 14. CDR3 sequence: CASSLARTGVRHEQYF. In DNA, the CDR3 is TGTGCCAGCAGCCTCGCGAGGACAGGGGTTAGACACGAGCAGTACTTC.